A selection of T cell receptor beta chains follows, all from one sample in a study of blood T cell repertoires in COVID-19. Method: immunoSEQ multiplex PCR; TCRdb's copy keeps in-frame clones and lacks some. The sample holds about 530,000 clones, 85% to 90% seen once. The material sequenced was peripheral blood. Source of these receptors: a woman aged 50 to 65 with COVID-19, enrolled during active disease. The CDR3 runs from the conserved cysteine through the conserved F or W. Fields, in order: D gene, clone size, CDR3 length, J gene, V gene, CDR3 protein, CDR3 DNA. The D gene is left open where the match is weak. For some rows the clone size is stated as once, few or many, or as a class when expanded; others skip it.

D gene: TRBD1; clone size: -; CDR3 length: 12; J gene: TRBJ1-2; V gene: TRBV29-1; CDR3 protein: CSVGGQSQGYTF; CDR3 DNA: TGCAGCGTCGGGGGACAGTCCCAGGGCTACACCTTC
D gene: -; clone size: -; CDR3 length: 15; J gene: TRBJ2-7; V gene: TRBV6-1; CDR3 protein: CASSETNRVGYEQYF; CDR3 DNA: TGTGCCAGCAGTGAAACGAACAGGGTGGGCTACGAGCAGTACTTC
D gene: -; clone size: -; CDR3 length: 13; J gene: TRBJ2-7; V gene: TRBV10-3; CDR3 protein: CAIESQGKREQYF; CDR3 DNA: TGTGCCATCGAGAGCCAGGGGAAGAGGGAGCAGTACTTC
D gene: -; clone size: once; CDR3 length: 14; J gene: TRBJ2-7; V gene: TRBV7-2; CDR3 protein: CASSLMAPPGEQYF; CDR3 DNA: TGTGCCAGCAGCTTAATGGCCCCCCCGGGCGAGCAGTACTTC
D gene: TRBD1; clone size: -; CDR3 length: 14; J gene: TRBJ1-2; V gene: TRBV7-3; CDR3 protein: CASSWGQGNYGYTF; CDR3 DNA: TGTGCCAGCAGCTGGGGACAGGGGAACTATGGCTACACCTTC
D gene: TRBD1; clone size: -; CDR3 length: 13; J gene: TRBJ2-7; V gene: TRBV19; CDR3 protein: CASSNRGLSEQYF; CDR3 DNA: TGTGCCAGTAGTAACAGGGGGCTAAGCGAGCAGTACTTC
D gene: TRBD1; clone size: -; CDR3 length: 14; J gene: TRBJ1-2; V gene: TRBV28; CDR3 protein: CASSLMVRGNGYTF; CDR3 DNA: TGTGCCAGCAGTTTAATGGTCAGGGGGAATGGCTACACCTTC
D gene: -; clone size: -; CDR3 length: 14; J gene: TRBJ2-1; V gene: TRBV7-9; CDR3 protein: CASSLGSSYNEQFF; CDR3 DNA: TGTGCCAGCAGCTTAGGTAGCTCCTACAATGAGCAGTTCTTC
D gene: TRBD2; clone size: -; CDR3 length: 13; J gene: TRBJ2-1; V gene: TRBV11-3; CDR3 protein: CASSPGLADEQFF; CDR3 DNA: TGTGCCAGCAGCCCCGGACTAGCCGATGAGCAGTTCTTC
D gene: -; clone size: few; CDR3 length: 13; J gene: TRBJ2-7; V gene: TRBV7-6; CDR3 protein: CASSGGASREQYF; CDR3 DNA: TGTGCCAGCAGCGGGGGGGCTAGCCGCGAGCAGTACTTC
D gene: -; clone size: -; CDR3 length: 12; J gene: TRBJ2-7; V gene: TRBV7-8; CDR3 protein: CASSPGQHEQYF; CDR3 DNA: TGTGCCAGCAGCCCGGGACAACACGAGCAGTACTTC
D gene: TRBD1; clone size: -; CDR3 length: 14; J gene: TRBJ1-2; V gene: TRBV28; CDR3 protein: CASSTMTGAYGYTF; CDR3 DNA: TGTGCCAGCAGTACCATGACAGGGGCCTATGGCTACACCTTC
D gene: TRBD2; clone size: -; CDR3 length: 15; J gene: TRBJ2-2; V gene: TRBV5-1; CDR3 protein: CASSQQGGYTGELFF; CDR3 DNA: TGCGCCAGCAGCCAGCAGGGAGGGTACACCGGGGAGCTGTTTTTT
D gene: -; clone size: -; CDR3 length: 12; J gene: TRBJ1-1; V gene: TRBV15; CDR3 protein: CATSSRQSEAFF; CDR3 DNA: TGTGCCACCAGCAGTCGACAGTCTGAAGCTTTCTTT
D gene: -; clone size: few; CDR3 length: 14; J gene: TRBJ1-4; V gene: TRBV2; CDR3 protein: CASSPTATNEKLFF; CDR3 DNA: TGTGCCAGCAGTCCGACAGCAACTAATGAAAAACTGTTTTTT
D gene: -; clone size: -; CDR3 length: 15; J gene: TRBJ1-1; V gene: TRBV7-2; CDR3 protein: CASSSHPGTATEAFF; CDR3 DNA: TGTGCCAGCAGCTCCCACCCCGGAACAGCAACTGAAGCTTTCTTT
D gene: -; clone size: -; CDR3 length: 11; J gene: TRBJ1-1; V gene: TRBV12-3/TRBV12-4; CDR3 protein: CASSLARRAFF; CDR3 DNA: TGTGCCAGCAGTTTAGCCCGGCGGGCTTTCTTT
D gene: TRBD1; clone size: -; CDR3 length: 15; J gene: TRBJ2-3; V gene: TRBV5-1; CDR3 protein: CASSLDRGSTDTQYF; CDR3 DNA: TGCGCCAGCAGCTTGGACAGGGGGAGCACAGATACGCAGTATTTT
D gene: TRBD2; clone size: -; CDR3 length: 15; J gene: TRBJ2-1; V gene: TRBV7-6; CDR3 protein: CASSSGTSGYNEQFF; CDR3 DNA: TGTGCCAGCAGCTCAGGGACTAGCGGATACAATGAGCAGTTCTTC
D gene: -; clone size: -; CDR3 length: 17; J gene: TRBJ1-1; V gene: TRBV30; CDR3 protein: CAWSVTRTPPLVTEAFF; CDR3 DNA: TGTGCCTGGAGTGTCACGAGGACTCCTCCACTCGTTACTGAAGCTTTCTTT
D gene: -; clone size: -; CDR3 length: 13; J gene: TRBJ2-5; V gene: TRBV27; CDR3 protein: CASSLGLGGTQYF; CDR3 DNA: TGTGCCAGCAGTTTAGGGCTAGGGGGGACCCAGTACTTC
D gene: TRBD1; clone size: -; CDR3 length: 16; J gene: TRBJ1-2; V gene: TRBV3-1/TRBV3-2; CDR3 protein: CASSPWGEGATYGYTF; CDR3 DNA: TGTGCCAGCAGCCCCTGGGGAGAGGGGGCCACCTATGGCTACACCTTC
D gene: TRBD2; clone size: -; CDR3 length: 13; J gene: TRBJ2-2; V gene: TRBV24-1; CDR3 protein: CATSGGGTGELFF; CDR3 DNA: TGTGCCACCAGTGGCGGGGGAACCGGGGAGCTGTTTTTT
D gene: -; clone size: once; CDR3 length: 16; J gene: TRBJ1-1; V gene: TRBV7-5; CDR3 protein: CARSLFTQGVNTEAFF; CDR3 DNA: TGTGCCAGAAGCTTATTCACACAGGGAGTTAACACTGAAGCTTTCTTT
D gene: -; clone size: -; CDR3 length: 14; J gene: TRBJ2-1; V gene: TRBV28; CDR3 protein: CASSLAGAGDEQFF; CDR3 DNA: TGTGCCAGCAGTTTAGCGGGGGCAGGGGATGAGCAGTTCTTC
D gene: TRBD1; clone size: once; CDR3 length: 14; J gene: TRBJ1-1; V gene: TRBV7-8; CDR3 protein: CASSSRDRVTEAFF; CDR3 DNA: TGTGCCAGCAGCTCCCGGGACAGGGTCACTGAAGCTTTCTTT
D gene: TRBD1; clone size: -; CDR3 length: 15; J gene: TRBJ1-1; V gene: TRBV3-1/TRBV3-2; CDR3 protein: CASSQVGGANTEAFF; CDR3 DNA: TGTGCCAGCAGCCAAGTAGGGGGCGCGAACACTGAAGCTTTCTTT
D gene: -; clone size: -; CDR3 length: 12; J gene: TRBJ2-5; V gene: TRBV29-1; CDR3 protein: CSVPDLGETQYF; CDR3 DNA: TGCAGCGTCCCGGACTTAGGGGAGACCCAGTACTTC
D gene: -; clone size: -; CDR3 length: 15; J gene: TRBJ2-1; V gene: TRBV6-4; CDR3 protein: CASSEFTGPHNEQFF; CDR3 DNA: TGTGCCAGCAGTGAGTTTACAGGGCCACACAATGAGCAGTTCTTC
D gene: TRBD2; clone size: -; CDR3 length: 15; J gene: TRBJ2-1; V gene: TRBV6-5; CDR3 protein: CASSYLRGGGNEQFF; CDR3 DNA: TGTGCCAGCAGTTACCTGCGGGGGGGTGGGAATGAGCAGTTCTTC
D gene: -; clone size: -; CDR3 length: 15; J gene: TRBJ1-3; V gene: TRBV6-1; CDR3 protein: CASSEQGSSGNTIYF; CDR3 DNA: TGTGCCAGCAGTGAGCAGGGGTCCTCTGGAAACACCATATATTTT
D gene: -; clone size: -; CDR3 length: 14; J gene: TRBJ2-3; V gene: TRBV5-6; CDR3 protein: CASSLGSTTDTQYF; CDR3 DNA: TGTGCCAGCAGCTTGGGATCTACCACAGATACGCAGTATTTT
D gene: -; clone size: -; CDR3 length: 13; J gene: TRBJ1-1; V gene: TRBV10-3; CDR3 protein: CAYRASLEGGAFF; CDR3 DNA: TGTGCCTACAGGGCCTCACTTGAAGGTGGGGCTTTCTTT
D gene: -; clone size: -; CDR3 length: 14; J gene: TRBJ2-7; V gene: TRBV6-1; CDR3 protein: CASSDWGVSYEQYF; CDR3 DNA: TGTGCCAGCAGTGATTGGGGGGTATCCTACGAGCAGTACTTC
D gene: -; clone size: -; CDR3 length: 12; J gene: TRBJ1-2; V gene: TRBV15; CDR3 protein: CATSRDTRGYTF; CDR3 DNA: TGTGCCACCAGCAGAGATACCCGGGGCTACACCTTC
D gene: -; clone size: -; CDR3 length: 13; J gene: TRBJ1-1; V gene: TRBV19; CDR3 protein: CASSYSPGVGAFF; CDR3 DNA: TGTGCCAGTAGTTATTCTCCCGGGGTTGGAGCTTTCTTT
D gene: TRBD2; clone size: -; CDR3 length: 14; J gene: TRBJ2-7; V gene: TRBV7-3; CDR3 protein: CASSPTGTSNEQYF; CDR3 DNA: TGTGCCAGCAGCCCGACCGGGACTAGCAACGAGCAGTACTTC
D gene: TRBD1; clone size: -; CDR3 length: 15; J gene: TRBJ2-7; V gene: TRBV6-5; CDR3 protein: CASSSWDRGQYEQYF; CDR3 DNA: TGTGCCAGCAGTTCGTGGGACAGGGGGCAGTACGAGCAGTACTTC
D gene: -; clone size: -; CDR3 length: 15; J gene: TRBJ1-2; V gene: TRBV5-1; CDR3 protein: CASSLGQGLHYGYTF; CDR3 DNA: TGCGCCAGCAGCTTGGGGCAGGGGCTCCACTATGGCTACACCTTC
D gene: TRBD1; clone size: -; CDR3 length: 17; J gene: TRBJ2-7; V gene: TRBV4-1; CDR3 protein: CASSQPTGAGSSYEQYF; CDR3 DNA: TGCGCCAGCAGCCAGCCAACAGGGGCAGGAAGCTCCTACGAGCAGTACTTC
D gene: TRBD2; clone size: -; CDR3 length: 15; J gene: TRBJ2-3; V gene: TRBV3-1/TRBV3-2; CDR3 protein: CASSQGGGTTDTQYF; CDR3 DNA: TGTGCCAGCAGCCAAGGCGGGGGGACCACAGATACGCAGTATTTT
D gene: -; clone size: few; CDR3 length: 15; J gene: TRBJ2-1; V gene: TRBV19; CDR3 protein: CASSIQGSSYNEQFF; CDR3 DNA: TGTGCCAGTAGTATCCAGGGTAGCTCCTACAATGAGCAGTTCTTC
D gene: TRBD1; clone size: -; CDR3 length: 15; J gene: TRBJ2-7; V gene: TRBV13; CDR3 protein: CASSPTRQGVWEQYF; CDR3 DNA: TGTGCCAGCAGCCCTACCCGACAGGGGGTATGGGAGCAGTACTTC
D gene: TRBD2; clone size: -; CDR3 length: 16; J gene: TRBJ2-3; V gene: TRBV5-5; CDR3 protein: CASSLVLAGGIDTQYF; CDR3 DNA: TGTGCCAGCAGCTTGGTTTTAGCGGGGGGTATAGATACGCAGTATTTT